What follows are 7 T cell receptor beta chains derived from one specimen sequenced in a study of T cell repertoires in cytomegalovirus infection. MiXCR, run by TCRdb on the reads, gives a single entry per CDR3 protein. The data hold 350,000 to 400,000 distinct CDR3 sequences, with roughly 34% observed a single time. Their antigens remain unidentified. The sequencing here drew on cultured PBMCs, taken from culture after CMV antigen stimulation. The source is a human donor in good health (CMV status not recorded). Some clones in this sample may be carry-over from other donors' samples.

The chain recombines TRBV5-1 with TRBJ2-1; TRBD2 is a possible D gene (6 bases). The V and J ends lost 4 bases and 7 bases respectively, with 18 bases between them. Per germline, CDR1 SGHRS and CDR2 YFSETQ. The CDR3 contains 15 residues. The CDR3 here is CASSPGTAGSNEQFF. In DNA, the CDR3 is TGCGCCAGCAGCCCCGGGACCGCGGGGTCGAATGAGCAGTTCTTC.

The V gene is TRBV5-1, the J gene TRBJ2-1; possible D gene TRBD1, 6 bases. The V end was cut by 5 bases, the J end by 0 bases, with 12 bases between. There are 15 residues in the CDR3. CDR1 is SGHRS, CDR2 YFSETQ, per germline. CDR3 amino acids: CASSKQGYSYNEQFF. CDR3 nucleotides: TGCGCCAGCAGTAAACAGGGCTACTCCTACAATGAGCAGTTCTTC.

This clonotype has only a few counts. The chain has TRBV4-3 and TRBJ2-1; 7 bases are shared with TRBD2. Per the germline V gene, CDR1 is LGHNA and CDR2 is YSLEER. Trimming cost V 0 bases and J 2 bases; bases outside gene matches: 4. The CDR3 covers 16 residues. The DNA of the CDR3 is TGCGCCAGCAGCCAAGATTTCCGGGGGGCCTACAATGAGCAGTTCTTC. Encoded protein: CASSQDFRGAYNEQFF.

V and J are TRBV12-3 or TRBV12-4 and TRBJ2-5, with D tentatively TRBD1 (5 bases). With 6 bases removed from V and 5 bases from J, the gap between germline ends came to 13 bases. The CDR3 sequence is 13 residues long. The CDR3 loop reads CASRPTQGETQYF. In DNA form, the CDR3 reads TGTGCCAGCAGACCCACCCAGGGCGAGACCCAGTACTTC.

This clonotype came up many times. The DNA for the CDR3 is TGTGCCAGCAGCTTCACGAGGGGATCCGAGCAGTACGTC. Translating gives CASSFTRGSEQYV. The chain joins TRBV7-2 to TRBJ2-7; either TRBD1 or TRBD2 may fit D (5 bases each). CDR3 length: 13 amino acids. The V gene's germline CDR1 is SGHTA and CDR2 FQGNSA. The V end was cut by 3 bases, the J end by 6 bases, with 12 bases between.

The sample holds a few counts of this clonotype. The genes are TRBV19 and TRBJ2-1; 12 bases agree with TRBD2. Germline assignment: CDR1 LNHDA and CDR2 SQIVND (reference sequence). This CDR3 is 14 amino acids long. V gave up 7 bases and J gave up 7 bases; unmatched junction bases: 5. The chain's CDR3 is CASIPLAGGNEQFF. CDR3 nucleotides: TGTGCCAGTATCCCCCTAGCGGGAGGGAATGAGCAGTTCTTC.

CDR3 sequence reads: CASKASNQPQHF. The CDR3 bases are TGTGCCAGCAAGGCCAGCAATCAGCCCCAGCATTTT. The chain has TRBV12-3 or TRBV12-4 and TRBJ1-5; D is unresolved. This CDR3 comprises 12 residues. V lost 7 bases, J lost 1 base, and 5 bases lay in between.